In its sample, the clone carrying this T cell receptor beta chain was seen a few times. Its antigen is undetermined. This specimen comes from a study of T-cell reconstitution after alpha-beta-depleted transplantation in children. Points from the study as a whole: As was reported, about two months after transplant, alpha-beta T cells came from several hundred expanded graft clones.

Library preparation (for TCRbeta) was performed with unique molecular identifiers. TCRdb re-derived calls from the PCR reads in MiXCR, one entry per CDR3 protein. This table has about a million distinct CDR3 sequences, about 26% appearing once. V was shortened by 4 bases and J by 3 bases, with 10 bases between the two germline ends. Germline V CDR1 and CDR2: SGHKS, YYEKEE (reference sequence). CDR3 length: 13 amino acids. The sequencing used PBMCs, mostly from graft donor cells, collected 360 days after TCRalphabeta/CD19-depleted stem cell transplant. The chain couples TRBV5-5 to TRBJ1-1, with D perhaps matching TRBD1 (6 bases). The source of this sequence is a boy in the first two years of life who had a stem cell transplant for SCID, so the T cells may come from the graft donor. The CDR3 region is CASSITGYTEAFF. In DNA, the CDR3 is TGTGCCAGCAGCATAACAGGGTACACTGAAGCTTTCTTT.